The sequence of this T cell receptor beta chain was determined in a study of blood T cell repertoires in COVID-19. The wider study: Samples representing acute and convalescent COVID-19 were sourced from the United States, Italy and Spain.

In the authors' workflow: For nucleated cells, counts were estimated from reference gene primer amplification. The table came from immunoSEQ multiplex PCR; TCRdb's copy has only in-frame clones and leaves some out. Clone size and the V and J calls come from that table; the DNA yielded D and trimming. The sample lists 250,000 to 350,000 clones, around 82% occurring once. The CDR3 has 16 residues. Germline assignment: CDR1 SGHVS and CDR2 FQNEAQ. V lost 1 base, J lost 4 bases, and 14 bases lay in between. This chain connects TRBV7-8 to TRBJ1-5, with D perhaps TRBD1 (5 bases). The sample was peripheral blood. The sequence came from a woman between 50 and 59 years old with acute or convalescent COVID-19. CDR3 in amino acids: CASSLEVAGPNQPQHF. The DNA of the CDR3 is TGTGCCAGCAGCTTAGAGGTCGCGGGACCGAATCAGCCCCAGCATTTT.